What follows are 32 T cell receptor beta chains derived from one specimen sequenced in a study of cytomegalovirus exposure and HLA in healthy donors. The PCR used 60 Vbeta and 13 Jbeta primers. Clones were sequenced by immunoSEQ multiplex PCR, and TCRdb holds only the in-frame ones, with some missing. The data contain tens of thousands of clones, roughly 65% of them seen just once; the ten biggest clones take up approximately 14%. Sample: PBMCs. These receptors were collected from a male donor in good health and CMV-seropositive.

The chain carries TRBV4-3 and TRBJ1-4; 9 bases are a match to TRBD1. The ends lost 0 bases at V and 8 bases at J; junction bases unmatched: 10. Germline CDR1 reads LGHNA; CDR2 reads YSLEER. The CDR3 is made up of 17 amino acids. The CDR3 DNA reads as TGCGCCAGCAGCCAAGATCCCTCGACAGGGGGAGGCGAAAAACTGTTTTTT. Translating it yields CASSQDPSTGGGEKLFF.

The gene calls are TRBV5-4 and TRBJ2-3; 11 nucleotides agree with TRBD2. CDR1 is SGHNT and CDR2 is YYREEE in the germline V gene (reference sequence). V gave up 0 bases and J gave up 5 bases; unmatched junction bases: 8. The CDR3 runs 17 residues. Written as DNA, the CDR3 is TGTGCCAGCAGCTTGGACATAGCGGGGGGGCGGGGAGATACGCAGTATTTT. Its translation is CASSLDIAGGRGDTQYF.

The rearrangement uses TRBV4-3 and TRBJ1-4; tentatively, D is TRBD1 (5 bases). CDR3 length: 16 amino acids. The ends were cut back, 4 bases at V and 4 bases at J, with 16 bases in the middle. Germline CDR1 LGHNA, CDR2 YSLEER. As DNA, the CDR3 is TGCGCCAGCAGCCCTGATTGGGGCAGGAGTAATGAAAAACTGTTTTTT. Its translation is CASSPDWGRSNEKLFF.

The chain links TRBV2 to TRBJ2-7; D perhaps matches TRBD1 (6 bases). The ends were cut back, 7 bases at V and 3 bases at J, with 19 bases in the middle. This CDR3 spans 15 amino acids. Per germline, CDR1 SNHLY and CDR2 FYNNEI. CDR3 loop: CASIGHRDPYYEQYF. The CDR3 nucleotides are TGTGCCAGCATCGGTCACAGGGACCCTTACTACGAGCAGTACTTC. Looking up the rest from reference TRBV2 and TRBJ2-7 gives the full variable domain: EPEVTQTPSHQVTQMGQEVILRCVPISNHLYFYWYRQILGQKVEFLVSFYNNEISEKSEIFDDQFSVERPDGSNFTLKIRSTKLEDSAMYFCASIGHRDPYYEQYFGPGTRLTVT.

V usage is TRBV19 and J usage is TRBJ1-5; TRBD1 matches at 8 bases. With V trimmed by 6 bases and J by 2 bases, 9 bases remained unmatched. CDR3 size: 16 residues. CDR1 is LNHDA and CDR2 is SQIVND in the germline V gene (reference sequence). CDR3 nucleotides: TGTGCCAGTAGAACACAGGGGGTGTTAGGCAATCAGCCCCAGCATTTT. This encodes CASRTQGVLGNQPQHF.

This clone turned up a few times. The chain couples TRBV10-3 to TRBJ2-6; D gene unclear. Trimming left V 6 bases short and J 2 bases short, with 8 bases between. This CDR3 is 14 amino acids long. Per the germline V gene, CDR1 is ENHRY and CDR2 is SYGVKD. CDR3 sequence (DNA): TGTGCCATCAGAGACGCGGCTGGGGCCAACGTCCTGACTTTC. As protein: CAIRDAAGANVLTF.

This clone came up once. V is TRBV7-2 and J is TRBJ1-2; the D is unclear. The V gene lost 0 bases and the J gene lost 7 bases, with 12 bases spanning the gap. The CDR3 is made up of 14 amino acids. Germline V gives CDR1 SGHTA, CDR2 FQGNSA. The CDR3 nucleotides are TGTGCCAGCAGCTTAGCCGGGCTTGGAGGTGGCTACACCTTC. This sequence encodes CASSLAGLGGGYTF. Looking up the rest from reference TRBV7-2 and TRBJ1-2 gives the full variable domain: GAGVSQSPSNKVTEKGKDVELRCDPISGHTALYWYRQSLGQGLEFLIYFQGNSAPDKSGLPSDRFSAERTGGSVSTLTIQRTQQEDSAVYLCASSLAGLGGGYTFGSGTRLTVV.

This clone has just a few counts. The genes are TRBV6-5 and TRBJ2-2; possible D gene TRBD2, 7 bases. Germline V gene sequence: CDR1 MNHEY, CDR2 SVGAGI. V gave up 6 bases and J gave up 6 bases, with 14 bases separating them. The CDR3 runs 14 residues. CDR3 DNA sequence: TGTGCCAGCAGGGGAGGGGGAGTGCCCGGGGAGCTGTTTTTT. Protein sequence: CASRGGGVPGELFF.

As DNA, the CDR3 is TGCGCCAGCAGCGTAACATACAGGGCGGCCGAGCAGTACTTC. It codes for CASSVTYRAAEQYF. The V call is TRBV4-1, the J call TRBJ2-7, with a weak D call TRBD1 (6 bases). The CDR3 loop spans 14 amino acids. V lost 5 bases and J lost 6, with 17 bases in between. Germline assignment: CDR1 MGHRA and CDR2 YSYEKL.

This clone was picked up a small number of times. The CDR3 spells CASSRAGETDTQYF. The CDR3 DNA is TGTGCCAGCAGTCGAGCGGGAGAAACAGATACGCAGTATTTT. The V and J genes are TRBV5-4 and TRBJ2-3, with 8 nucleotides matching TRBD2. Germline V gene sequence: CDR1 SGHNT, CDR2 YYREEE (reference sequence). This CDR3 region has 14 residues. V dropped 5 bases and J dropped 3; count of bases not matched to a gene: 5.

CDR3 bases: TGTGCCAGCAGCTTCTTTCTAGCGGGTTTCTACAATGAGCAGTTCTTC. This gives the protein CASSFFLAGFYNEQFF. The chain is built from TRBV11-2 and TRBJ2-1, with 8 bases that match TRBD2. CDR1 is SGHAT, CDR2 FQNNGV, per germline. V shed 3 bases, J shed 3 bases, and the junction held 7 bases outside the gene matches. The length of the CDR3 is 16 residues.

This chain's CDR3 is CASSFGRGDSYEQYF. The CDR3 nucleotides read TGTGCCAGCAGCTTCGGGCGGGGGGACAGCTACGAGCAGTACTTC. This rearrangement joins TRBV7-6 to TRBJ2-7; tentatively, D is TRBD2 (8 bases). Germline values: CDR1 SGHVS, CDR2 FNYEAQ. The CDR3 sequence is 15 residues long. Trimming stripped 3 bases from V and 3 bases from J, with 15 bases between. The complete variable domain, with remaining parts taken from reference TRBV7-6 and TRBJ2-7, reads GAGVSQSPRYKVTKRGQDVALRCDPISGHVSLYWYRQALGQGPEFLTYFNYEAQQDKSGLPNDRFSAERPEGSISTLTIQRTEQRDSAMYRCASSFGRGDSYEQYFGPGTRLTVT.

About this clone itself: At one end the junction does not follow the germline gene, possibly because of a read error. The chain couples TRBV7-9 to TRBJ2-7, with D hard to call. CDR3 length: 15 residues. Germline CDR1 and CDR2: SEHNR and FQNEAQ (reference sequence). CDR3 nucleotides: TGTTCCAGCAGCTCCCCAACCGACACGCACTACGAGCAGTACTTC. Protein product: CSSSSPTDTHYEQYF.

The chain carries TRBV10-3 and TRBJ1-5, with TRBD1 matching over 8 bases. The V gene end was trimmed by 2 bases and the J gene end by 5 bases; junction bases not matched to a gene: 2. This CDR3 is 14 amino acids long. In germline, CDR1 is ENHRY, CDR2 SYGVKD. This chain's CDR3 is CAISENRGDQPQHF. The CDR3 DNA reads as TGTGCCATCAGTGAGAACAGGGGGGATCAGCCCCAGCATTTT.

This chain joins TRBV27 and TRBJ2-7, with 9 bases aligning to TRBD1. CDR1 is MNHEY and CDR2 is SMNVEV in the germline V gene (reference sequence). Trimming cost V 5 bases and J 1 base; bases outside gene matches: 6. This CDR3 region has 15 residues. As DNA, the CDR3 is TGTGCCAGCAGTCCCGGGACAGGGTTTTCCTACGAGCAGTACTTC. It codes for CASSPGTGFSYEQYF.

The gene calls are TRBV11-2 and TRBJ1-1; D uncertain. The CDR3 covers 14 residues. Germline V lookup: CDR1 SGHAT, CDR2 FQNNGV. Trimming took 4 bases from V and 1 from J, leaving 10 bases between them. The CDR3: CASSSPNRNTEAFF. CDR3 sequence (DNA): TGTGCCAGCAGCTCCCCCAACAGGAACACTGAAGCTTTCTTT.

This clone was seen more than once but under ten times. The CDR3 coding sequence is TGTGCCAGCAGTTTCCCGGCAGGGGGTATAGATACGCAGTATTTT. Translating gives CASSFPAGGIDTQYF. This rearrangement joins TRBV28 to TRBJ2-3; 7 positions match TRBD1. Germline assignment: CDR1 MDHEN and CDR2 SYDVKM. The CDR3 runs to 15 residues. V lost 3 bases to trimming and J lost 5 bases; unmatched junction nucleotides: 8. Full variable domain (remainder filled in from reference TRBV28 and TRBJ2-3): DVKVTQSSRYLVKRTGEKVFLECVQDMDHENMFWYRQDPGLGLRLIYFSYDVKMKEKGDIPEGYSVSREKKERFSLILESASTNQTSMYLCASSFPAGGIDTQYFGPGTRLTVL.

This rearrangement joins TRBV9 to TRBJ2-4, with TRBD2 matching 10 bases. The V and J ends lost 0 bases and 3 bases, in that order; junction bases with no gene match: 9. The germline V gene has CDR1 SGDLS and CDR2 YYNGEE. CDR3 length: 18 amino acids. In DNA form, the CDR3 reads TGTGCCAGCAGCGTAGGGCCTAGCGGGAGTTCGGGCAAAAACATTCAGTACTTC. Encoded protein: CASSVGPSGSSGKNIQYF. Full variable domain (missing parts from reference TRBV9 and TRBJ2-4): DSGVTQTPKHLITATGQRVTLRCSPRSGDLSVYWYQQSLDQGLQFLIQYYNGEERAKGNILERFSAQQFPDLHSELNLSSLELGDSALYFCASSVGPSGSSGKNIQYFGAGTRLSVL.

The CDR3, as DNA: TGCGCCAGCAGCTTCCACACAGATACGCAGTATTTT. Its translation is CASSFHTDTQYF. V is TRBV5-1 and J is TRBJ2-3; D is unclear. This CDR3 contains 12 residues. V gave up 2 bases and J gave up 2 bases, with 3 bases separating them. CDR1 and CDR2 (germline): SGHRS, YFSETQ.

The CDR3 is CASSPGHLETQYF. DNA for the CDR3: TGTGCCAGCTCACCGGGACATCTAGAGACCCAGTACTTC. This chain joins TRBV18 and TRBJ2-5, with a weak D call TRBD1 (6 bases). The CDR3 has 13 residues. Trimming removed 3 bases at V and 4 bases at J, with 9 bases between. In germline, CDR1 is KGHSH, CDR2 LQKENI.

The genes are TRBV19 and TRBJ1-5; 7 nucleotides line up with TRBD1. The CDR3 consists of 14 residues. CDR1 is LNHDA and CDR2 is SQIVND in the germline V gene (reference sequence). With V trimmed by 7 bases and J by 2 bases, 5 bases remained unmatched. This CDR3 reads CASTTGERNQPQHF. In nucleotides, the CDR3 is TGTGCCAGTACAACAGGGGAACGCAATCAGCCCCAGCATTTT. Variable domain in full (rest from reference TRBV19 and TRBJ1-5): DGGITQSPKYLFRKEGQNVTLSCEQNLNHDAMYWYRQDPGQGLRLIYYSQIVNDFQKGDIAEGYSVSREKKESFPLTVTSAQKNPTAFYLCASTTGERNQPQHFGDGTRLSIL.

This clone was seen more than once but under ten times. The rearrangement links TRBV5-1 to TRBJ1-6; D is perhaps TRBD1 (5 bases). Germline loops: CDR1 SGHRS, CDR2 YFSETQ. The V gene lost 4 bases and the J gene lost 1 base, with 12 bases spanning the gap. The CDR3 has 16 residues. This CDR3 reads CASSALGVSYNSPLHF. The DNA of the CDR3 is TGCGCCAGCAGCGCCCTAGGGGTATCCTATAATTCACCCCTCCACTTT. The entire variable domain, with the rest obtained from reference TRBV5-1 and TRBJ1-6, is as follows: KAGVTQTPRYLIKTRGQQVTLSCSPISGHRSVSWYQQTPGQGLQFLFEYFSETQRNKGNFPGRFSGRQFSNSRSEMNVSTLELGDSALYLCASSALGVSYNSPLHFGNGTRLTVT.

The chain has TRBV11-2 and TRBJ1-2; TRBD1 matches 8 bases. From germline, CDR1 is SGHAT and CDR2 FQNNGV. The CDR3 spans 13 residues. J lost 5 bases, V lost 4 bases, and 3 bases had no gene match. The CDR3 here is CASSSQGAYGYTF. CDR3 coding DNA: TGTGCCAGCAGCTCCCAGGGGGCTTATGGCTACACCTTC. Looking up the rest from reference TRBV11-2 and TRBJ1-2 gives the full variable domain: EAGVAQSPRYKIIEKRQSVAFWCNPISGHATLYWYQQILGQGPKLLIQFQNNGVVDDSQLPKDRFSAERLKGVDSTLKIQPAKLEDSAVYLCASSSQGAYGYTFGSGTRLTVV.

The chain recombines TRBV4-1 with TRBJ2-7, with TRBD2 matching over 10 bases. Germline V gene lookup returns CDR1 MGHRA and CDR2 YSYEKL. The CDR3 contains 14 residues. V lost 3 bases, J lost 5 bases, and 4 bases stayed unmatched. In DNA, the CDR3 is TGCGCCAGCAGCCAGGCTAGCGGGAGCAACGAGCAGTACTTC. Encoded protein: CASSQASGSNEQYF.

The rearrangement joins TRBV30 to TRBJ1-6; 9 bases are a match to TRBD1. The CDR3 sequence is 16 residues long. Losses at the gene ends were 3 bases for V and 6 bases for J; bases not matched to a gene: 9. Per germline, CDR1 GTSNPN and CDR2 SVGIG (reference sequence). CDR3 residues: CAWRLRRDRVNSPLHF. The CDR3 coding sequence is TGTGCCTGGAGACTTCGGAGGGACAGGGTTAATTCACCCCTCCACTTT. Combining the CDR3 with reference TRBV30 and TRBJ1-6 gives the whole variable domain SQTIHQWPATLVQPVGSPLSLECTVEGTSNPNLYWYRQAAGRGLQLLFYSVGIGQISSEVPQNLSASRPQDRQFILSSKKLLLSDSGFYLCAWRLRRDRVNSPLHFGNGTRLTVT.

A single count supports this clone. The CDR3 loop reads CAAGAGGNEQFF. The CDR3 DNA reads as TGTGCCGCTGGAGCCGGGGGCAATGAGCAGTTCTTC. The chain is built from TRBV30 and TRBJ2-1; perhaps TRBD2 as D (6 bases). V gave up 8 bases and J gave up 6 bases, with 14 bases separating them. This CDR3 comprises 12 residues. CDR1 is GTSNPN and CDR2 is SVGIG in the germline V gene (reference sequence).

This clone was detected only a few times. This chain joins TRBV7-2 and TRBJ1-3, with a tentative D call TRBD1 (6 bases). The germline gives CDR1 SGHTA, CDR2 FQGNSA. CDR3 length equals 18 residues. V was trimmed by 4 bases and J by 1 base, leaving 20 bases between them. The CDR3 here is CASSSPAGATGSGNTIYF. The CDR3 nucleotides are TGTGCCAGCAGCTCACCCGCGGGGGCAACAGGTTCTGGAAACACCATATATTTT. The entire variable domain, with the rest obtained from reference TRBV7-2 and TRBJ1-3, is as follows: GAGVSQSPSNKVTEKGKDVELRCDPISGHTALYWYRQSLGQGLEFLIYFQGNSAPDKSGLPSDRFSAERTGGSVSTLTIQRTQQEDSAVYLCASSSPAGATGSGNTIYFGEGSWLTVV.

Worth noting for this clone: The junction does not match germline at one end; this may be a read error. The V gene is TRBV5-8, the J gene TRBJ2-5, with 8 bases identical to TRBD1. The CDR3 has 13 residues. Germline V gene sequence: CDR1 SGHTS, CDR2 YDEGEE. CDR3: CASSSLDRGLLDF. DNA of the CDR3: TGTGCCAGCAGTTCTCTCGACAGGGGCCTCCTCGACTTC. The whole variable domain, remainder taken from reference TRBV5-8 and TRBJ2-5, is EAGVTQSPTHLIKTRGQQATLRCSPISGHTSVYWYQQALGLGLQFLLWYDEGEERNRGNFPPRFSGRQFPNYSSELNVNALELEDSALYLCASSSLDRGLLDFGPGTRLLVL.

J is TRBJ2-2 and V is TRBV7-2; 7 bases align to TRBD1. The junction had 4 bases not matched to a gene; V was cut back by 5 bases and J by 4 bases. The CDR3 totals 14 residues. Germline CDR1 and CDR2: SGHTA and FQGNSA. The CDR3 DNA sequence: TGTGCCAGCAGCCTCACAGGGGCCACCGGGGAGCTGTTTTTT. This gives the protein CASSLTGATGELFF.

V usage is TRBV6-5 and J usage is TRBJ2-7; no clear D gene. CDR1 and CDR2 from the germline V gene are MNHEY and SVGAGI. The V and J ends lost 7 bases and 1 base respectively, with 17 bases between them. This CDR3 contains 15 residues. DNA for the CDR3: TGTGCCAGCACGTATCTGGGCGCCGCTTCCTACGAGCAGTACTTC. Its protein product is CASTYLGAASYEQYF.

J is TRBJ1-1 and V is TRBV30, with unresolved D. The CDR3 spans 11 residues. V lost 3 bases, J lost 7 bases, and 9 bases lay in between. Germline V lookup: CDR1 GTSNPN, CDR2 SVGIG (reference sequence). The CDR3 spells CAWSRGGEAFF. CDR3 in DNA: TGTGCCTGGAGCCGTGGCGGTGAAGCTTTCTTT.

The chain carries TRBV4-1 and TRBJ2-1; the match to TRBD1 covers 7 bases. Trimming took 0 bases from V and 0 from J; bases not matched to a gene: 5. The CDR3 runs 17 residues. The germline V gene encodes CDR1 MGHRA and CDR2 YSYEKL. The CDR3 loop reads CASSQDTRGSSYNEQFF. In DNA form, the CDR3 reads TGCGCCAGCAGCCAAGACACCAGGGGGAGCTCCTACAATGAGCAGTTCTTC.